The 3 T cell receptor beta chains below all came from one sample that was sequenced in a study of CD8+CD57+ T cells in acquired aplastic anemia. Researchers used genomic DNA as the template to profile TCR beta VDJ and CDR3. TCRdb re-called the reads through MiXCR, storing one row per CDR3 protein. The sample contains under 200,000 distinct CDR3 sequences, approximately 52% of which appear only once. Patients selected for sequencing had displayed CD8+CD57+ cell expansion by flow cytometry. Material: sorted CD4+, CD8+, or CD8+CD57+ T cells (not recorded which) from PBMCs. The receptors originated from a human donor with aplastic anemia.

This clonotype was counted only a few times. This chain uses TRBV7-9 with TRBJ1-1, with TRBD1 identical over 9 bases. The germline CDR1 and CDR2 sequences are SEHNR and FQNEAQ (reference sequence). The V gene end was trimmed by 6 bases and the J gene end by 3 bases; junction bases not matched to a gene: 17. The CDR3 has 18 amino acids. The CDR3 DNA is TGTGCCAGCAGTCAAAGGCCGGGACAGGGTCTGGGGGACACTGAAGCTTTCTTT. This gives the protein CASSQRPGQGLGDTEAFF.

The chain recombines TRBV2 with TRBJ1-2; 10 bases are shared with TRBD1. CDR1 is SNHLY, CDR2 FYNNEI, per germline. The CDR3 runs 12 residues. V shed 10 bases and J 6 bases; nucleotides not matched to a gene: 5. CDR3 nucleotide sequence: TGTGCCACAAGGGACAGGGGAAATGGCTACACCTTC. Its translation is CATRDRGNGYTF. Using reference TRBV2 and TRBJ1-2 for the parts outside the CDR3, the full variable domain is EPEVTQTPSHQVTQMGQEVILRCVPISNHLYFYWYRQILGQKVEFLVSFYNNEISEKSEIFDDQFSVERPDGSNFTLKIRSTKLEDSAMYFCATRDRGNGYTFGSGTRLTVV.

Notes on this clonotype: A much larger clone lies one base from this, so it may be a read error. The chain links TRBV9 to TRBJ2-1, with 7 bases matching TRBD1. The CDR3 is made up of 15 amino acids. CDR1 is SGDLS and CDR2 is YYNGEE in the germline V gene. CDR3 DNA: TGTGCCAGCAGCTCAAAGACAGGGAATTACAGTGAGCAGTTCTTC. This encodes CASSSKTGNYSEQFF.